Here is one T cell receptor beta chain with its context. No antigen is known for it. No much larger clonotype is one base removed from it; base qualities were not supplied. Collaborating institutions collected whole blood in K2EDTA tubes following their own protocols. For TCRbeta analysis, collaborator samples were shipped as frozen whole blood, as isolated PBMCs, or as DNA extracted from either sample type. TCRbeta CDR3 regions were amplified from genomic DNA by means of the immunoSEQ Assay, a bias-controlled multiplex PCR. The authors' analysis ran thus. Within the assay, amplification of reference gene primers was used to estimate how many nucleated cells each sample contained. To quantify the absolute abundance of each unique TCRbeta CDR3 rearrangement, sequence reads were collapsed and filtered. Productive Simpson clonality was computed per sample as the square root of Simpson's diversity index over productive rearrangements. Entries here come from immuneACCESS through TCRdb and include only in-frame sequences with V and J called. Some clones fail to appear in such tables; in the studies checked, an unresolved V gene covers under half of the shortfall, and the cause of the remainder is unknown. V and J calls and clone size follow that table, whereas D and trimming were derived from the DNA. The sample contains roughly 230,000 clones, roughly four fifths of them found a single time. The biggest ten clones account for about 4.4% of the sample.

These data come from a study of blood T cell repertoires in COVID-19 (dated by TCRdb to about 2020). With respect to the entire study: The collaborator samples originated in the United States, Italy and Spain and spanned the acute and convalescent phases of COVID-19. The samples were drawn from two sources: the first 160 participants of the ongoing ImmuneRACE study, and 1,000 to 1,500 subjects contributed by 6 global collaborators. The dataset comprised deeply sampled blood TCRbeta repertoires from subjects exposed to, actively infected with, or recovered from COVID-19. The repertoires were made available in a free public database intended to serve as a resource for research on the immune response to SARS-CoV-2. The material from the prospective study consisted of cDNA or gDNA derived from T cells, B-cell-depleted T cells, or PBMCs. Where HLA class I and class II types were available, the types were taken from metadata supplied by the sample provider, not from assay-based typing. The sample metadata nearly always contained a de-identified subject ID, COVID-19 status, age in years and sex. General study outcomes and caveats: The amount of clinical and demographic metadata varied by source and participant and was provided uncurated.

V gives up 6 bases and J gives up 1 base, and the segment between their germline ends measures 10 bases. Based on the germline V gene, the CDR1 and CDR2 sequences are MNHEY and SVGAGI. Reading from cysteine to phenylalanine, the CDR3 counts 13 amino acids. Kept here is only the CDR3 DNA, which spans 39 bases and is read in frame from base 1. The sequencing input was peripheral blood. The chain is encoded by TRBV6-5 joined to TRBJ2-7; TRBD1 is possibly the D segment (5 matching bases). This clonotype originated in a man aged 45-60 years with active or convalescent COVID-19. The encoded CDR3 is CASSLGQSYEQYF. The nucleotide sequence is TGTGCCAGCAGCCTGGGGCAGTCCTACGAGCAGTACTTC.